Sequencing of this TCR beta chain was carried out in a study of blood T cell repertoires in COVID-19 (dated by TCRdb to 2019 to 2021). Background on the whole study: Samples covering the acute and convalescent phases of COVID-19 were provided by collaborators in the United States, Italy and Spain. The samples were drawn from the first 160 participants of the ongoing ImmuneRACE study and from 1,254 subjects provided by 6 global collaborators. HLA class I and class II types, where available, came from metadata supplied by the sample provider rather than from assay-based typing. The sample metadata nearly always contained a de-identified subject ID, COVID-19 status, age in years and sex. A freely available public database, intended as a resource for researchers studying the immune response to SARS-CoV-2, is where the repertoires were released. The material from the prospective study consisted of cDNA or gDNA derived from T cells, B-cell-depleted T cells, or PBMCs. Deeply sampled blood TCRbeta repertoires from subjects exposed to, actively infected with, or recovered from COVID-19 were included in the dataset. What the authors observed across the whole study: The amount of clinical and demographic metadata varied by source and participant and was provided uncurated.

This clone was observed a few times. Its cognate antigen has yet to be identified. Base qualities are not at hand, and no much larger clone is one base apart. The germline V gene (reference sequence) provides CDR1 SGHKS and CDR2 YYEKEE. From cysteine to phenylalanine, the CDR3 is 13 amino acids long. Only the CDR3 DNA stays, 39 bases, in frame from base 1. V was cut back by 6 bases and J by 10 bases, leaving a gap of 14 bases between them. The collaborating institutions used their own protocols to collect whole blood in K2EDTA tubes. For TCRbeta analysis, collaborator samples were shipped as frozen whole blood, as isolated PBMCs, or as DNA extracted from either sample type. TCRbeta CDR3 regions were amplified from genomic DNA by means of the immunoSEQ Assay, a bias-controlled multiplex PCR. In the original analysis: Within the assay, amplification of reference gene primers was used to estimate how many nucleated cells each sample contained. Sequence reads were collapsed and filtered to measure the absolute abundance of every unique TCRbeta CDR3 rearrangement. For each sample, productive Simpson clonality was calculated as the square root of Simpson's diversity index across productive rearrangements. Drawn from immuneACCESS, this table holds only the in-frame rearrangements with V and J called that TCRdb kept. Clones are partly lost; checked studies trace under half to an unresolved V gene and leave the rest unexplained. Clone size and the V and J calls come from that table; the DNA yielded D and trimming. Across this sample there are about 100,000 clones, with roughly 80% seen only once. Less than 35% of the sample is in the top ten clones.

This chain is built from TRBV5-5 and TRBJ1-6; TRBD1 could be the D gene, as 6 bases match. This sequence was found in a man between 65 and 79 years old with active or convalescent COVID-19. Specimen: peripheral blood. The CDR3 region has the sequence CASTAGVGSPLHF. The DNA sequence is given as TGTGCCAGCACCGCAGGGGTTGGGTCACCCCTCCACTTT.